This entry describes one T cell receptor beta chain. The antigen is unknown. Germline V gives CDR1 SGHRS, CDR2 YFSETQ. With 1 base clipped from V and 4 bases from J, the junction kept 10 bases outside the gene matches. The CDR3 covers 17 residues. TCRdb's table, derived via immunoSEQ multiplex PCR, lists solely in-frame clones and lacks some. The data hold some 2.1 million clones, with about 95% observed a single time. The data are from a study of shared clonotypes between healthy human individuals. Study findings and constraints: A generally larger estimated richness was seen in naive subsets than in memory subsets. The expectation was that sequencing depth would affect clonotype sharing among donors.

In the naive CD8 group, cells lacked CD45RO and were positively selected for CCR7, so terminally differentiated effector memory CD45RA+ cells were left out. This TCR came from a man in his late teens or twenties in good health. Source material: naive CD8+ T cells sorted from blood. The chain is built from TRBV5-1 and TRBJ2-1; 8 bases align to TRBD2. The CDR3 DNA follows: TGCGCCAGCAGCTTGTTTGCGGGGGGTACCCCGTACAATGAGCAGTTCTTC. Protein product: CASSLFAGGTPYNEQFF.